This paragraph covers one T cell receptor beta chain sequence. Assay used: immunoSEQ multiplex PCR; TCRdb lists only in-frame clones, some missing. The table includes 150,000 or so clones, 65% to 85% detected once. This sample stems from a study of blood T cell repertoires in COVID-19. Background on the study: Nucleic acid was either cDNA or gDNA, and it came from T cells, B-cell-depleted T cells, or PBMCs.

This clonotype originated in a man aged 40-55 years who had recovered from COVID-19. Sequenced: PBMCs or T cells enriched from blood (not recorded which).

CDR3 loop: CASSQSGMGTEAFF. The CDR3 nucleotides are TGTGCCAGCAGCCAATCGGGTATGGGCACTGAAGCTTTCTTT. The chain links TRBV3-1 (or the pseudogene TRBV3-2) to TRBJ1-1; D remains unclear. The germline V and J ends were trimmed by 2 bases and 4 bases, with 11 bases remaining between them. This CDR3 spans 14 amino acids. The germline V gene encodes CDR1 LGHDT and CDR2 YNNKEL (reference sequence).